These 8 T cell receptor beta chains were all obtained from the same sample, sequenced in a study of blood T cell repertoires in COVID-19. Profiling relied on immunoSEQ multiplex PCR, and the TCRdb table lists in-frame clones only, not all of them. The table includes 300,000 to 400,000 clones, approximately 90% detected once. Source material: PBMCs or T cells enriched from blood (not recorded which). Receptors were obtained from a woman under 30 who had recovered from COVID-19.

The CDR3 sequence is CASSSPDRSNYGYTF. CDR3 nucleotides: TGTGCCAGCAGTTCCCCCGACAGGTCTAACTATGGCTACACCTTC. The chain has TRBV6-5 and TRBJ1-2, with D maybe TRBD1 (6 bases). Trimming took 4 bases from V and 0 from J, leaving 12 bases between them. This CDR3 has 15 residues. Germline V gene data show CDR1 as MNHEY and CDR2 as SVGAGI.

The rearrangement joins TRBV14 to TRBJ1-4, with unresolved D. The CDR3 runs 12 residues. V lost 4 bases and J lost 7, with 7 bases in between. The germline gives CDR1 SGHDN, CDR2 FVKESK. The chain's CDR3 is CASSPSSEKLFF. CDR3 nucleotides: TGTGCCAGCAGCCCCTCTAGTGAAAAACTGTTTTTT.

This chain joins TRBV4-3 and TRBJ1-1; D is uncertain. Trimming removed 1 base from V and 3 bases from J, with 9 bases in between. Germline CDR1 is LGHNA and CDR2 is YSLEER. This CDR3 comprises 14 residues. CDR3 amino acids: CASSQVSRDTEAFF. The CDR3 region has the DNA TGCGCCAGCAGCCAAGTCAGCCGGGACACTGAAGCTTTCTTT.

Comments on this clone: This specimen includes other DNA sequences encoding the same CDR3. The rearrangement uses TRBV28 and TRBJ2-7; 7 nucleotides match TRBD1. J gave up 4 bases and V 4 bases, and 7 bases lay outside the gene matches. The CDR3 length is 14 residues. Germline CDR1 and CDR2: MDHEN and SYDVKM. The CDR3 is CASSSGDSSYEQYF. The CDR3 region has the DNA TGTGCCAGCAGTTCAGGGGACAGTTCATACGAGCAGTACTTC.

Note on this clone: Distinct nucleotide sequences in the sample also encode this CDR3. The CDR3 region has the DNA TGTGCCAGCTCACCGCAGGGGATCACAGATACGCAGTATTTT. Translated: CASSPQGITDTQYF. The V call is TRBV18, the J call TRBJ2-3; maybe TRBD1 (6 bases). Germline V CDR1 and CDR2: KGHSH, LQKENI. Trimming stripped 3 bases from V and 2 bases from J, with 9 bases between. The CDR3 has 14 residues.

This sequence joins TRBV11-2 and TRBJ1-6; 8 nucleotides agree with TRBD1. Germline V CDR1 and CDR2: SGHAT, FQNNGV. The CDR3 is 16 residues long. Unmatched junction bases numbered 10, after V lost 4 bases and J lost 8 bases. CDR3 in DNA: TGTGCCAGCAGCTCGCGCCCGGGACAGGCCTATTCACCCCTCCACTTT. Encoded protein: CASSSRPGQAYSPLHF.

The V gene is TRBV29-1, the J gene TRBJ1-2, with D hard to call. The CDR3 loop spans 13 amino acids. Trimming took 2 bases from V and 1 from J, leaving 8 bases between them. CDR1 is SQVTM and CDR2 is ANQGSEA in the germline V gene. The CDR3 reads CSVEILLNYGYTF. CDR3 coding DNA: TGCAGCGTTGAAATACTGCTTAACTATGGCTACACCTTC.

For the CDR3, the DNA is TGTGCCAGCATACCCCGGACTAGCGGGGGAGCACTTAACAATGAGCAGTTCTTC. Residues: CASIPRTSGGALNNEQFF. The chain is built from TRBV27 and TRBJ2-1; 13 nucleotides match TRBD2. The CDR3 totals 18 residues. The V gene's germline CDR1 is MNHEY and CDR2 SMNVEV (reference sequence). Trimming removed 7 bases from V and 5 bases from J; junction bases left unmatched: 14.